These T cell receptor beta chains were read from a single sample in a study of CD8+CD57+ T cells in acquired aplastic anemia. TCRdb reanalysed the reads using MiXCR and keeps one entry per CDR3 protein. The sample contains over 150,000 distinct CDR3 sequences, 63% of which appear only once. Sample: sorted CD4+, CD8+, or CD8+CD57+ T cells (not recorded which) from PBMCs. The receptors stem from a human donor with aplastic anemia. The CDR3 runs from the conserved cysteine through the conserved F or W. Fields, in order: V gene, J gene, CDR3 protein.

TRBV6-1,TRBJ2-5,CASSGQAGDRETQYF
TRBV9,TRBJ1-1,CASSHTGGSMNTEAFF
TRBV19,TRBJ1-5,CASSVTGQGARPQHF
TRBV27,TRBJ2-7,CASSPDRGHEQYF
TRBV5-8,TRBJ1-2,CASSLRVRNYGYTF
TRBV7-2,TRBJ1-2,CASSPSHNSLYGYTF
TRBV19,TRBJ1-1,CASSAYGTAYTEAFF
TRBV20-1,TRBJ2-3,CSASRPTSGGPDTQYF
TRBV9,TRBJ1-4,CASSVGRGRGYEKLFF
TRBV20-1,TRBJ1-1,CSGKKGMVIEAFF
TRBV7-2,TRBJ2-3,CASSTGTGVTQYF
TRBV14,TRBJ1-4,CASSQEEGIKLFF
TRBV2,TRBJ2-7,CASSDRGDYEQYF
TRBV2,TRBJ1-5,CASSETGLNQPQHF
TRBV4-1,TRBJ2-7,CASSQVSGQGYEQYF
TRBV2,TRBJ1-1,CASSFHRGAEAFF
TRBV7-3,TRBJ2-6,CASSSPGGANVLTF